This TCR beta chain appears in the sequencing data of a study of CD8+CD57+ T cells in acquired aplastic anemia. Study at large: Quantities of DNA derived from sorted CD4+ and CD8+ cells averaged approximately 3.5 ug. CD4+ cell libraries from healthy donors averaged around 11 million reads. General observations from the study: There were fewer than 35 CD8+ CDR3 sequences that occurred in both patients and controls. Levels of CD8+ Simpson's diversity were not significantly distinct in patients versus controls.

The CDR3 consists of 14 residues. Trimming took 7 bases from V and 0 from J, leaving 12 bases between them. The germline V gene has CDR1 LNHDA and CDR2 SQIVND (reference sequence). This clonotype showed up just a few times. Its antigen is as yet unknown. Using genomic DNA as the template, TCR beta VDJ and CDR3 profiling was carried out. TCRdb reprocessed the reads via MiXCR and lists one record per CDR3 protein. The table records fewer than 250,000 distinct CDR3 sequences, 54% of them present only once. Sequenced material: sorted CD4+, CD8+, or CD8+CD57+ T cells (not recorded which) from PBMCs. The rearrangement joins TRBV19 to TRBJ1-1; TRBD1 might be the D (6 bases). The clonotype comes from a human donor in good health, serving as a control. The CDR3 spells CASNKDRLNTEAFF. DNA for the CDR3: TGTGCCAGTAATAAAGACAGGCTGAACACTGAAGCTTTCTTT.